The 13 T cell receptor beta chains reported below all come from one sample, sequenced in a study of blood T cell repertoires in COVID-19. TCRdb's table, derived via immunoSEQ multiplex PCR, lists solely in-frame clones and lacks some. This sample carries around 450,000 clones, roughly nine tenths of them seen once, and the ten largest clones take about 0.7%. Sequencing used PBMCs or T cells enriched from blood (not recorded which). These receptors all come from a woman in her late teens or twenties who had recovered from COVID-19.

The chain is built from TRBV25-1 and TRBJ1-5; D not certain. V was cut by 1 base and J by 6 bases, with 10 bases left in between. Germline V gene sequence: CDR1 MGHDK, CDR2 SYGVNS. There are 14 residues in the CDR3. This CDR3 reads CASSEFGSGQPQHF. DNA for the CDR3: TGTGCCAGCAGTGAATTCGGATCGGGTCAGCCCCAGCATTTT.

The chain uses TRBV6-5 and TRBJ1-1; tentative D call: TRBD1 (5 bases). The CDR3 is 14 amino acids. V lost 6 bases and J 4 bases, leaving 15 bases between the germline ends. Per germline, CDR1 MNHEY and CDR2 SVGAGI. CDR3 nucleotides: TGTGCCAGCAGGCGGGGGAGCGGCAGCACTGAAGCTTTCTTT. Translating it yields CASRRGSGSTEAFF.

CDR3 nucleotides: TGTGCCATCAGTGAGTCGAGGTACAGGAGTAACTCTGGAAACACCATATATTTT. Its translation: CAISESRYRSNSGNTIYF. This chain links TRBV10-3 with TRBJ1-3, with D perhaps TRBD1 (5 bases). The V end was cut by 0 bases, the J end by 0 bases, with 15 bases between. The length of the CDR3 is 18 residues. Per the germline V gene, CDR1 is ENHRY and CDR2 is SYGVKD.

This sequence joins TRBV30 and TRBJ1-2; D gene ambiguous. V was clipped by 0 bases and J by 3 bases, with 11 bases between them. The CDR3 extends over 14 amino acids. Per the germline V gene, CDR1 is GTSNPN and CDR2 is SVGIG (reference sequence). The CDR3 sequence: CAWSVPERDYGYTF. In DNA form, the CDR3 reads TGTGCCTGGAGTGTCCCCGAGAGGGACTATGGCTACACCTTC.

The CDR3 DNA is TGTGCCATCAGTGGGGGCAGCTACGAGCAGTACTTC. Its protein is CAISGGSYEQYF. This chain joins TRBV10-3 and TRBJ2-7, with a tentative D call TRBD1 (5 bases). V dropped 4 bases and J dropped 3 bases, with 7 bases sitting between them. This CDR3 contains 12 residues. Germline CDR1 is ENHRY and CDR2 is SYGVKD.

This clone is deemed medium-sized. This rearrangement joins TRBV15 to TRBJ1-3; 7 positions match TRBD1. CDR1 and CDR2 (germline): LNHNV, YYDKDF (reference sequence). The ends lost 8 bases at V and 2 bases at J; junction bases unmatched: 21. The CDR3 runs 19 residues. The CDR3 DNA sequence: TGTGCCACCCGAGATTCGCAATTTAACAGGGGATTCCCTGGAAACACCATATATTTT. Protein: CATRDSQFNRGFPGNTIYF.

As DNA, the CDR3 is TGCGCCAGCAGTTCAGGGGTTCCCACAGATACGCAGTATTTT. Encoded protein: CASSSGVPTDTQYF. This chain uses TRBV5-1 with TRBJ2-3; possible D gene TRBD1, 6 bases. V shed 5 bases and J shed 2 bases, with 12 bases lying between them. CDR1 and CDR2 from the germline V gene are SGHRS and YFSETQ. The length of the CDR3 is 14 residues.

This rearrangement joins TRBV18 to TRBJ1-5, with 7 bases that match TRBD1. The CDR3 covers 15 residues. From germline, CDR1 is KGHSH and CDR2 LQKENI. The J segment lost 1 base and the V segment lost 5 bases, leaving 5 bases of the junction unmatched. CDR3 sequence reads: CASSWAGGSNQPQHF. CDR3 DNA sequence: TGTGCCAGCTCATGGGCAGGGGGGAGCAATCAGCCCCAGCATTTT.

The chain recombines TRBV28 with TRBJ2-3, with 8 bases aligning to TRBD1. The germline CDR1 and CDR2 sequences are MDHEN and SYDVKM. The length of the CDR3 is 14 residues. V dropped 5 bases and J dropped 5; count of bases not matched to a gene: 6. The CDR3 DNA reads TGTGCCAGCAGTCTGGACAGGGTAGGAGATACGCAGTATTTT. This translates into CASSLDRVGDTQYF.

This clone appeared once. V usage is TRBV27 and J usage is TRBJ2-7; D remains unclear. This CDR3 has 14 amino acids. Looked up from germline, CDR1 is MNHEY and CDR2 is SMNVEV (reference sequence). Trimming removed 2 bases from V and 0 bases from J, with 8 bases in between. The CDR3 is CASSLAASSYEQYF. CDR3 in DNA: TGTGCCAGCAGTTTAGCGGCTAGCTCCTACGAGCAGTACTTC.

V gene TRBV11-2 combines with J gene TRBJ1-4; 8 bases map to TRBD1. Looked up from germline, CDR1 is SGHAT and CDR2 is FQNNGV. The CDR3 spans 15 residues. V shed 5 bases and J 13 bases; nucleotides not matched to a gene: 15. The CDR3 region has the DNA TGTGCCAGCAGCCGTGGACCGACAGGGGAAGGGGGACTGTTTTTT. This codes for CASSRGPTGEGGLFF. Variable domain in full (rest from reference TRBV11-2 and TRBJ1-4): EAGVAQSPRYKIIEKRQSVAFWCNPISGHATLYWYQQILGQGPKLLIQFQNNGVVDDSQLPKDRFSAERLKGVDSTLKIQPAKLEDSAVYLCASSRGPTGEGGLFFGSGTQLSVL.

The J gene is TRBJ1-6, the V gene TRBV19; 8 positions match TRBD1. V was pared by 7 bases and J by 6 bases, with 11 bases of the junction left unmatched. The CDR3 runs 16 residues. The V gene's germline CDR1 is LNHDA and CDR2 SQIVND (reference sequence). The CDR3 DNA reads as TGTGCCAGTACTCCGGAGACAGGGGACGGTAATTCACCCCTCCACTTT. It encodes CASTPETGDGNSPLHF. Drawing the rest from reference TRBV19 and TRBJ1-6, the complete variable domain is DGGITQSPKYLFRKEGQNVTLSCEQNLNHDAMYWYRQDPGQGLRLIYYSQIVNDFQKGDIAEGYSVSREKKESFPLTVTSAQKNPTAFYLCASTPETGDGNSPLHFGNGTRLTVT.

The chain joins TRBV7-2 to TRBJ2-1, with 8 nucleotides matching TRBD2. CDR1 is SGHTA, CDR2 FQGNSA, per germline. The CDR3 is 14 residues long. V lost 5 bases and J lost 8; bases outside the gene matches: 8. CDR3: CASSPNRGGDEQFF. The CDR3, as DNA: TGTGCCAGCAGCCCAAACCGGGGGGGGGATGAGCAGTTCTTC.